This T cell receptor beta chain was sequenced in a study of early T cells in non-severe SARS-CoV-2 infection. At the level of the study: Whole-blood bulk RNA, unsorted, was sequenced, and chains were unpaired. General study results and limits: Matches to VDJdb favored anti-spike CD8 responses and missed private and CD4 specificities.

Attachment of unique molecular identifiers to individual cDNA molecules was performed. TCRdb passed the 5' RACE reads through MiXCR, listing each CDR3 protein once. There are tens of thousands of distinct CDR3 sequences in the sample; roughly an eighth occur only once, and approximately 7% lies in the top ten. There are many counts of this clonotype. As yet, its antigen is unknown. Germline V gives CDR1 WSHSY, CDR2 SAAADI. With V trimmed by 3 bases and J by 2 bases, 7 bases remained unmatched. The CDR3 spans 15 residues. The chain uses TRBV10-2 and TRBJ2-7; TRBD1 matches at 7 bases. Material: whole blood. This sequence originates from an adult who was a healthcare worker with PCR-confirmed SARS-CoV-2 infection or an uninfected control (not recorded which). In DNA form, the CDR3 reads TGCGCCAGCAGTGAAATGAGGGACAGAACCTACGAGCAGTACTTC. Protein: CASSEMRDRTYEQYF.